The present T cell receptor beta chain was sequenced within a study of blood T cell repertoires in COVID-19 (dated by TCRdb to 2020 to 2022). Turning to the overall study: The collaborator samples originated in the United States, Italy and Spain and spanned the acute and convalescent phases of COVID-19. The material from the prospective study consisted of cDNA or gDNA derived from T cells, B-cell-depleted T cells, or PBMCs. Nearly every sample came with metadata listing a de-identified subject ID, COVID-19 status, age in years and sex. Samples came from the ongoing ImmuneRACE study (first 160 participants) plus 1,254 subjects from 6 global collaborators. A freely available public database, intended as a resource for researchers studying the immune response to SARS-CoV-2, is where the repertoires were released. Deeply sampled blood TCRbeta repertoires from subjects exposed to, actively infected with, or recovered from COVID-19 were included in the dataset. Where available, HLA class I and class II types were taken from metadata supplied by the sample provider and were not determined by assay-based typing. Here is what the overall study found, with its caveats: Clinical and demographic metadata were provided uncurated, with the amount varying by source and participant.

CDR1 KGHDR and CDR2 SFDVKD are derived from the germline V gene. V is pared back by 2 bases and J by 15 bases, with 10 bases lying between the germline termini. There are 11 amino acids in the CDR3, from cysteine to phenylalanine inclusive. The DNA shown is the 33-base CDR3, in frame from base 1. TCRbeta CDR3 regions were amplified from genomic DNA using the immunoSEQ Assay, a bias-controlled multiplex PCR. The paper's processing steps were these. The number of nucleated cells in each sample was estimated by amplification of reference gene primers within the assay. Sequence reads were collapsed and filtered to measure the absolute abundance of every unique TCRbeta CDR3 rearrangement. For each sample, productive Simpson clonality was calculated as the square root of Simpson's diversity index over productive rearrangements. The table was pulled from immuneACCESS by TCRdb, which kept in-frame rearrangements only. Such tables lose some clones; where checked, under half of the loss comes from unresolved V genes, and the rest has no known cause. V and J calls plus clone size are reproduced from that table; the DNA served to infer D and trimming. Here the sample has roughly 290,000 clones; about 89% occur a single time. The ten most abundant clones make up roughly 0.8% of the sample.

Whole blood was collected in K2EDTA tubes by collaborating institutions according to the institutions' own protocols. For TCRbeta analysis, collaborators shipped samples as frozen whole blood, isolated PBMCs, or DNA extracted from either of those sample types. Note on this clone: The antigen it binds to is not known. There are no base qualities to consult, and no much larger clone falls within one base.

Source material: peripheral blood. This chain is built from TRBV24-1 and TRBJ2-1, with TRBD2 perhaps the D gene, on 6 matching bases. This sequence originates from a man aged 25 to 40 with acute or convalescent COVID-19. At the DNA level, the sequence is TGTGCCACCAGTGATTGGGACTTACTGTTCTTC. This yields the protein CATSDWDLLFF.